This entry lists 5 T cell receptor beta chains sequenced from one sample in a study of OX40 agonist ivuxolimab in advanced cancers. Profiled with immunoSEQ multiplex PCR; TCRdb holds only in-frame clones, not every one. The repertoire includes approximately 54,000 clones, 88% of them detected once, and roughly 3.6% sits in the top ten. Sequences were derived from CD4+ or CD8+ T cells sorted from blood, sampled in a trial of the OX40 agonist ivuxolimab. The receptors originated from an adult with an advanced solid tumor such as melanoma, head and neck, liver or kidney cancer.

The chain links TRBV4-1 to TRBJ1-1; the D gene is possibly TRBD1 (5 bases). Between the trimmed V and J ends, which lost 4 bases and 0 bases, there was a span of 21 bases. The CDR3 consists of 18 residues. Per germline, CDR1 MGHRA and CDR2 YSYEKL. CDR3 coding DNA: TGCGCCAGCAGCCCTTCCTCGAGGACAAGGGGACTGAACACTGAAGCTTTCTTT. It is translated as CASSPSSRTRGLNTEAFF.

The CDR3 DNA is TGCGCCAGCAAAGGGGCATTCTCCTACAATGAGCAGTTCTTC. Translation: CASKGAFSYNEQFF. J is TRBJ2-1 and V is TRBV5-1; a weak D match, TRBD1 (5 bases). V was clipped by 6 bases and J by 0 bases, with 10 bases between them. Germline V lookup: CDR1 SGHRS, CDR2 YFSETQ. This CDR3 contains 14 residues.

The chain joins TRBV6-1 to TRBJ1-4; 7 bases line up with TRBD1. V trimming: 4 bases; J trimming: 8 bases; junction bases outside the gene matches: 10. Germline assignment: CDR1 MNHNS and CDR2 SASEGT. The CDR3 has 15 amino acids. Here the CDR3 reads CASSVDRVKGEKLFF. CDR3 in DNA: TGTGCCAGCAGTGTTGACAGGGTTAAGGGGGAAAAACTGTTTTTT.

The chain is built from TRBV28 and TRBJ2-7, with D possibly being TRBD1 (5 bases). The CDR3 is 13 amino acids. Germline values: CDR1 MDHEN, CDR2 SYDVKM. V gave up 6 bases and J gave up 6 bases, with 15 bases separating them. This chain's CDR3 is CASRTQGFREQYF. In DNA, the CDR3 is TGTGCCAGCAGAACCCAGGGTTTCCGCGAGCAGTACTTC.

The chain carries TRBV25-1 and TRBJ2-7; possibly TRBD1 or TRBD2 for D (5 bases each). V was trimmed by 8 bases and J by 1 base, leaving 6 bases between them. Germline V gives CDR1 MGHDK, CDR2 SYGVNS. This CDR3 region has 11 residues. The CDR3 sequence: CASGGSYEQYF. CDR3 coding DNA: TGTGCCAGCGGGGGTTCCTACGAGCAGTACTTC.